A selection of T cell receptor beta chains follows, all from one sample in a study of CD8 T cells in ankylosing spondylitis. TCRdb ran MiXCR on the 5' RACE reads and lists one entry per CDR3 protein. Found here are 150,000 to 200,000 distinct CDR3 sequences, around 13% of them singletons; the top ten hold approximately 11%. Sequencing was performed on blood, either unsorted or a sorted T cell fraction (not recorded which). The receptor set was obtained from a female donor with ankylosing spondylitis or in good health (not recorded which). CDR3s include the opening cysteine and the closing phenylalanine or tryptophan. D genes are given only for firm matches. Clone size is given for some rows only: seen once, a few or many times, or a class if the clone is expanded.

V gene	clone size	J gene	D gene	CDR3 protein	CDR3 DNA
TRBV5-1	-	TRBJ2-5	TRBD2	CASTGTRQETQYF	TGCGCCAGCACCGGGACTAGACAAGAGACCCAGTACTTC
TRBV12-3/TRBV12-4	many	TRBJ2-1	TRBD1	CASSHGQGVFF	TGTGCCAGCAGTCACGGACAGGGGGTCTTCTTC
TRBV12-3/TRBV12-4	-	TRBJ2-7	TRBD2	CASSTLAGTRGYEQYF	TGTGCCAGCAGTACCCTCGCCGGGACTAGGGGGTACGAGCAGTACTTC
TRBV6-1	-	TRBJ2-7	TRBD2	CASIYGLAGTYEQYF	TGTGCCAGCATCTACGGACTAGCGGGGACATACGAGCAGTACTTC
TRBV9	many	TRBJ2-2	-	CASSVGGGGPNTGELFF	TGTGCCAGCAGCGTTGGGGGAGGCGGCCCGAACACCGGGGAGCTGTTTTTT
TRBV4-3	-	TRBJ2-7	-	CASSQEGFSPEQYF	TGCGCCAGCAGCCAGGAAGGGTTCAGTCCCGAGCAGTACTTC
TRBV7-2	many	TRBJ1-3	-	CASSLVSRSSGNTIYF	TGTGCCAGCAGCTTAGTCTCCAGGAGCTCTGGAAACACCATATATTTT
TRBV27	many	TRBJ2-1	TRBD2	CASTKNPGTSANEQFF	TGTGCCAGCACCAAAAACCCCGGGACTAGCGCAAATGAGCAGTTCTTC
TRBV11-2	many	TRBJ1-4	-	CASSLGILGGVRYEKLFF	TGTGCCAGCAGCTTGGGCATATTGGGCGGGGTTCGTTATGAAAAACTGTTTTTT
TRBV3-1	many	TRBJ1-1	-	CASSQERPGITEAFF	TGTGCCAGCAGCCAAGAGAGACCGGGGATAACTGAAGCTTTCTTT
TRBV5-1	many	TRBJ2-7	TRBD1	CASSFHGTVHRGSYEQYF	TGCGCCAGCAGCTTCCACGGGACAGTTCATAGAGGCTCCTACGAGCAGTACTTC
TRBV5-1	many	TRBJ2-5	-	CASSPGRGDRGTQYF	TGCGCCAGCAGCCCTGGACGAGGAGACCGTGGGACCCAGTACTTC
TRBV20-1	many	TRBJ2-7	-	CSANSDSTYEQYF	TGCAGTGCCAACTCGGACTCGACCTACGAGCAGTACTTC
TRBV20-1	few	TRBJ2-1	TRBD2	CSADRLAGGMRDEQFF	TGCAGTGCTGATAGACTAGCGGGAGGGATGCGGGATGAGCAGTTCTTC